This TCR beta chain appears in the sequencing data of a study of post-analysis software for immune sequencing data. For the study at large: Progressive-relapsing, secondary progressive and relapsing-remitting multiple sclerosis were among the disease courses included.

This clonotype turned up a few times. The antigen is not known. Study-wide results and caveats: F measure showed strong co-clustering of same-batch samples. Normalized Chao1 diversity in multiple sclerosis patients fell significantly below that of controls. Included in a set of a handful of TRBV segments more frequent in patients than controls were TRBV5-6, TRBV5-1 and TRBV20-1.

The germline CDR1 and CDR2 sequences are DFQATT and SNEGSKA (reference sequence). This CDR3 spans 16 amino acids. V trimming: 5 bases; J trimming: 4 bases; junction bases outside the gene matches: 11. The library was made from cDNA and included unique molecular identifiers. TCRdb called the PCR reads again in MiXCR, with one record for every CDR3 protein. The profile covers roughly 570,000 distinct CDR3 sequences, with 30% to 40% appearing a single time and approximately 5.4% taken by the ten largest. Material: blood. The gene calls are TRBV20-1 and TRBJ2-1, with 10 nucleotides matching TRBD2. The receptor was derived from a girl under 18 with multiple sclerosis. The chain's CDR3 is CSAPPSGGVGYNEQFF. In nucleotides, the CDR3 is TGCAGTGCTCCGCCGAGCGGGGGGGTGGGATACAATGAGCAGTTCTTC.